What follows is one TCR beta chain and its context. Its antigen remains undetermined. Base qualities were left out, and no much larger clone turns up one base away. Relative to germline, V is 4 bases shorter and J is 4 bases shorter, with 17 bases between their ends. CDR1 LNHDA and CDR2 SQIVND are derived from the germline V gene (reference sequence). The cysteine opens and the phenylalanine closes a CDR3 of 16 amino acids. The sequence is cut down to CDR3 DNA, 48 bases in frame from base 1. The data were taken from a study of blood T cells in healthy people across ages (dated by TCRdb to between 2014 and 2016). Study-wide context: In model experiments, roughly one uniquely barcoded TCR beta cDNA molecule per two T cells was captured by template switching. Using deep sequencing normalized with unique cDNA molecular identifiers, the study measured how TCR beta repertoire diversity changes with age. Four age groups were formed from the donors: young (average around 15 years), middle-aged (approximately 40), aged (roughly 58) and long-lived (approximately 78). To avoid experimental bias, donors of different ages were randomly spread across the sequencing lanes. For two donors (one aged 18 to 29 and one aged 80 or older), the study analyzed two additional independent replicas of 1 million unique cDNA reads from the same blood draw. General findings and caveats noted by the study authors: Because profiling used bulk unsorted PBMCs, naive and antigen-experienced compartments could not be compared conclusively. As age increased, observed TCR beta diversity per million T cells dropped in a roughly linear way, and a significant reduction was already evident by age 40. Estimates of total diversity from one million sequenced T cells were regarded as lower bounds and underestimates. A strong correlation was found between observed TCR beta diversity and the percentage of naive T cells measured by flow cytometry. The long-lived group showed more naive CD4+ T cells, fewer expanded clones and increased TCR diversity than the aged group, suggesting age selection. Because donor CMV infection status was unknown, age-related changes in expanded clonotypes were potentially confounded.

The approximately 41 donors, aged about 6 to 100 years, were systemically healthy Caucasian individuals from Russia. Roughly 10 milliliters of peripheral blood were drawn from each donor into EDTA-treated Vacutainer tubes. Ficoll-Paque density-gradient centrifugation was used to isolate PBMCs, with at least 6.5 million per sample. Trizol reagent was used to extract total RNA from PBMCs, with at least 6 micrograms per sample. Naive CD45RAhigh/CD27high T cell percentages were measured by flow cytometry on a PBMC aliquot from every donor. Libraries were constructed by 5' RACE. The sequencer was an Illumina HiSeq 2500. The second PCR ran for about 6 to 11 cycles and used a J-beta primer mix along with a sample-barcoded 5' primer. Each TCR beta cDNA molecule received a unique molecular identifier from a template-switch 5' adaptor carrying 12 random nucleotides. Each sample yielded at least 2.5 million CDR3-containing paired-end reads. The Mint cDNA synthesis kit, primed by a TRBC-specific oligonucleotide, was used to synthesize first-strand cDNA from all RNA. Following uracil-DNA glycosylase treatment, all cDNA underwent a first 18-cycle PCR with the universal primers M1SS and BC2_uni_R. In the original analysis: For normalization, 1 million high-quality reads were randomly selected from each sample, with every read carrying a distinct molecular identifier. Instead of being binned into consensus sequences, reads with shared molecular identifiers were discarded. MiTCR, with a Q25 quality threshold and the strictest error-elimination algorithm, was used for CDR3 identification, clonotype clustering and error correction. Lower-bound total TCR beta diversity was estimated with a nonparametric unseen species model using Euler transformation. TCRdb trimmed public reads at Q25 via fastp, called clones via MiXCR and kept in-frame beta chains. Duplicate CDR3 protein sequences are folded into a single record with the most common DNA and genes. These V and J calls originate from TCRdb's pipeline instead of the authors' own analysis. The sample table holds fewer than 950,000 distinct CDR3 sequences, of which 53% were seen once. Approximately 41% of the sample goes to the ten largest clones.

Sequenced: blood. This clonotype originated in a man at least 80 years old in good health. This sequence uses TRBV19 and TRBJ2-1; TRBD2 is a weak D gene call, 5 bases matching. The base sequence is TGTGCCAGTAGTACGGGATCCCAGGTTGGGTACAATGAGCAGTTCTTC. It translates as CASSTGSQVGYNEQFF.